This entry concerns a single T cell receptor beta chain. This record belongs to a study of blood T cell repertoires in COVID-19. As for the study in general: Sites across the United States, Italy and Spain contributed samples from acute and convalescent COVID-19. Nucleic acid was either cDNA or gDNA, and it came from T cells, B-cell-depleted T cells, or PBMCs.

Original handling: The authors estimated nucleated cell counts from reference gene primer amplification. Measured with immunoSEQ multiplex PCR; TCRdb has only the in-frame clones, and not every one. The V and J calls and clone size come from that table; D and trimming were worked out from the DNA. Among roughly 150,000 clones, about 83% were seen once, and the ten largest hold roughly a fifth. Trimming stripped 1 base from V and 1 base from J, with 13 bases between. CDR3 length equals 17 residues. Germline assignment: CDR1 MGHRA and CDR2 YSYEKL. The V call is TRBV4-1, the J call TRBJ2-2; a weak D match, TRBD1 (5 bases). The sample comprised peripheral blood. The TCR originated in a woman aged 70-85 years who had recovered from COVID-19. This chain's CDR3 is CASSQVWGQGNTGELFF. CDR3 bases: TGCGCCAGCAGCCAAGTATGGGGTCAGGGGAACACCGGGGAGCTGTTTTTT.